The 6 T cell receptor beta chains listed next were all sequenced from one sample in a study of long-term antiretroviral therapy in people with HIV. The assay, immunoSEQ v3.0, was run at survey level. Sequenced by immunoSEQ multiplex PCR; TCRdb stores in-frame clones only, minus some. Of some 18,000 clones listed, around 74% were seen once; the top ten hold about 16%. This sample comprised unsorted PBMCs, obtained approximately 2.2 years before starting antiretroviral therapy. The receptors derive from a man aged 25-40 years with HIV.

Details on this clone: No DNA is shown, since the ends of the CDR3 on it are uncertain; the CDR3 is the one TCRdb lists. The chain joins TRBV7-9 to TRBJ2-5. From germline, CDR1 is SEHNR and CDR2 FQNEAQ (reference sequence). The CDR3 has 15 amino acids, counting both end residues. The CDR3 loop reads CASFLWGSDQETQYF.

The V call is TRBV25-1, the J call TRBJ1-3, with D maybe TRBD1 (5 bases). The CDR3 is made up of 15 amino acids. V gave up 2 bases and J gave up 2 bases, with 10 bases separating them. The V gene's germline CDR1 is MGHDK and CDR2 SYGVNS. The CDR3 sequence is CASSEAGTPGNTIYF. The CDR3 bases are TGTGCCAGCAGTGAAGCGGGGACGCCTGGAAACACCATATATTTT.

The chain recombines TRBV11-2 with TRBJ2-2; D remains ambiguous. Germline V CDR1 and CDR2: SGHAT, FQNNGV. CDR3 size: 14 residues. Trimming stripped 2 bases from V and 1 base from J, with 5 bases between. The CDR3 region has the DNA TGTGCCAGCAGCTTATGGGAGAACACCGGGGAGCTGTTTTTT. Its protein product is CASSLWENTGELFF.

The chain joins TRBV7-9 to TRBJ2-2; 9 bases are a match to TRBD1. The CDR3 covers 13 residues. The V segment lost 5 bases and the J segment 6 bases; nucleotides outside the gene matches: 1. Per the germline V gene, CDR1 is SEHNR and CDR2 is FQNEAQ (reference sequence). CDR3 sequence: CASSGQGPGELFF. For the CDR3, the DNA is TGTGCCAGCAGCGGACAGGGGCCCGGGGAGCTGTTTTTT.

This chain joins TRBV5-4 and TRBJ2-2; D possibly uses TRBD1 or TRBD2 (5 bases each). V was clipped by 0 bases and J by 3 bases, with 9 bases between them. The germline V gene has CDR1 SGHNT and CDR2 YYREEE (reference sequence). The CDR3 length is 15 residues. The DNA of the CDR3 is TGTGCCAGCAGCTTGGAGGGGACGCACACCGGGGAGCTGTTTTTT. Translating it yields CASSLEGTHTGELFF. Variable domain in full (rest from reference TRBV5-4 and TRBJ2-2): ETGVTQSPTHLIKTRGQQVTLRCSSQSGHNTVSWYQQALGQGPQFIFQYYREEENGRGNFPPRFSGLQFPNYSSELNVNALELDDSALYLCASSLEGTHTGELFFGEGSRLTVL.

In its sample, this clone was seen a few times. The rearrangement joins TRBV6-4 to TRBJ1-2; D is ambiguous. Germline CDR1 is MRHNA and CDR2 is SNTAGT. The CDR3 runs 13 residues. V lost 0 bases and J lost 2, with 4 bases in between. CDR3 nucleotide sequence: TGTGCCAGCAGTGACTCGGACAACTATGGCTACACCTTC. It specifies CASSDSDNYGYTF.